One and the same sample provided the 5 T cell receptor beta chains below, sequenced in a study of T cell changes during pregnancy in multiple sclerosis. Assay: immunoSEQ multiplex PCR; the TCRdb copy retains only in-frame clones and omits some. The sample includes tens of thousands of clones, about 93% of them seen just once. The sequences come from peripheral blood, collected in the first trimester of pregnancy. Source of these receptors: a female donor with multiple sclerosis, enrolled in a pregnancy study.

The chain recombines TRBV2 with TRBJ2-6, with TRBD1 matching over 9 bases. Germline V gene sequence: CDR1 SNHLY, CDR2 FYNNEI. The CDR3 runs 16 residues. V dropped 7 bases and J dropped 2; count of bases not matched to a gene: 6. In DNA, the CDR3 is TGTGCCAGCATAAAAACAGGGGGCCCTGGGGCCAACGTCCTGACTTTC. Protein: CASIKTGGPGANVLTF.

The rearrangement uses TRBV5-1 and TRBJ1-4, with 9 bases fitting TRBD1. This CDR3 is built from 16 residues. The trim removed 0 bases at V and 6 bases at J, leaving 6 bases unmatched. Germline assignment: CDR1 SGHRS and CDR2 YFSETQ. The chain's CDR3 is CASSLGTGVGYEKLFF. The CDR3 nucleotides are TGCGCCAGCAGCTTGGGGACAGGGGTCGGCTATGAAAAACTGTTTTTT.

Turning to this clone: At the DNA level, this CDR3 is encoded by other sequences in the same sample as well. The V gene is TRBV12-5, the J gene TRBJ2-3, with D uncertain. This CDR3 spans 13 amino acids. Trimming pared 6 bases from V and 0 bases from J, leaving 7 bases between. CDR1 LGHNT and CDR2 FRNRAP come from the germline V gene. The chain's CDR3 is CASGPPSTDTQYF. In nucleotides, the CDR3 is TGTGCTAGTGGCCCCCCGAGCACAGATACGCAGTATTTT.

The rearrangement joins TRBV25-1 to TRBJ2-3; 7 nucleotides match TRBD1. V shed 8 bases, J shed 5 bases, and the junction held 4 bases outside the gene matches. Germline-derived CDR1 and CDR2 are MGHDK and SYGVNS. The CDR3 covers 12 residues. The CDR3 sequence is CASGRTGDTQYF. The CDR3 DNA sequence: TGTGCCAGCGGGCGGACAGGAGATACGCAGTATTTT.

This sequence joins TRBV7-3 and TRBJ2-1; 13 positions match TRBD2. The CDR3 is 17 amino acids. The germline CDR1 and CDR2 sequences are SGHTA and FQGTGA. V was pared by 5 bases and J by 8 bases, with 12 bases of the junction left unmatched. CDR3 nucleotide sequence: TGTGCCAGCAGCCCGACTAGCGGGGGGTTACATCCGCATGAGCAGTTCTTC. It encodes CASSPTSGGLHPHEQFF.